These 31 T cell receptor beta chains came from one sample sequenced in a study of T cell changes during pregnancy in multiple sclerosis. The method was immunoSEQ multiplex PCR; TCRdb's version includes in-frame clones alone and lacks a portion of them. The data hold 75,000 to 80,000 clones, with 85% to 95% observed a single time. The source was peripheral blood, collected in the second trimester of pregnancy. The source is a female donor in good health, enrolled as a control in a pregnancy study.

This chain uses TRBV6-1 with TRBJ2-7, with TRBD1 as a possible D gene (5 bases). The CDR3 length is 14 residues. The V gene lost 4 bases and the J gene lost 0 bases, with 10 bases spanning the gap. Germline V gene data show CDR1 as MNHNS and CDR2 as SASEGT. The CDR3 region has the DNA TGTGCCAGCAGTGTAGTAGACAGCTCCTACGAGCAGTACTTC. As protein: CASSVVDSSYEQYF.

The rearrangement uses TRBV5-6 and TRBJ1-6, with a possible D match to TRBD1 (6 bases). Germline V CDR1 and CDR2: SGHDT, YYEEEE. The CDR3 length is 14 residues. V was cut by 6 bases and J by 5 bases, with 12 bases left in between. CDR3 in DNA: TGTGCCAGCACGGGACACCAACATAATTCACCCCTCCACTTT. Translating it yields CASTGHQHNSPLHF.

The chain carries TRBV11-2 and TRBJ1-6; TRBD1 is a possible D gene (6 bases). Germline V lookup: CDR1 SGHAT, CDR2 FQNNGV. The CDR3 is made up of 16 amino acids. V was pared by 5 bases and J by 2 bases, with 13 bases between. This CDR3 reads CASSLIQGTYNSPLHF. CDR3 DNA: TGTGCCAGCAGCCTGATACAGGGAACCTATAATTCACCCCTCCACTTT. The entire variable domain, with the rest obtained from reference TRBV11-2 and TRBJ1-6, is as follows: EAGVAQSPRYKIIEKRQSVAFWCNPISGHATLYWYQQILGQGPKLLIQFQNNGVVDDSQLPKDRFSAERLKGVDSTLKIQPAKLEDSAVYLCASSLIQGTYNSPLHFGNGTRLTVT.

The chain joins TRBV7-8 to TRBJ1-2; D possibly corresponds to TRBD1 (6 bases). This CDR3 spans 14 amino acids. Trimming pared 5 bases from V and 0 bases from J, leaving 10 bases between. CDR1 is SGHVS and CDR2 is FQNEAQ in the germline V gene. The CDR3 region has the DNA TGTGCCAGCAGCGTAAACAGGGCTAACTATGGCTACACCTTC. It is translated as CASSVNRANYGYTF. Combining the CDR3 with reference TRBV7-8 and TRBJ1-2 gives the whole variable domain GAGVSQSPRYKVAKRGQDVALRCDPISGHVSLFWYQQALGQGPEFLTYFQNEAQLDKSGLPSDRFFAERPEGSVSTLKIQRTQQEDSAVYLCASSVNRANYGYTFGSGTRLTVV.

The chain employs TRBV6-6 and TRBJ1-2; the D gene is possibly TRBD1 (6 bases). Germline V gene sequence: CDR1 MNHNY, CDR2 SVGAGI (reference sequence). This CDR3 is 11 amino acids long. V was cut by 6 bases and J by 12 bases, with 14 bases left in between. CDR3 protein: CASRIDRLDTF. The CDR3 DNA is TGTGCCAGCAGAATCGACAGGTTGGACACCTTC.

This clone has only one observation. This rearrangement joins TRBV10-3 to TRBJ1-1, with 7 bases that match TRBD1. V dropped 0 bases and J dropped 4; count of bases not matched to a gene: 5. The germline V gene has CDR1 ENHRY and CDR2 SYGVKD. The CDR3 covers 15 residues. CDR3 residues: CAISESTGAFTEAFF. In DNA, the CDR3 is TGTGCCATCAGTGAGTCAACAGGGGCATTCACTGAAGCTTTCTTT.

This chain links TRBV27 with TRBJ1-2; TRBD1 might be the D (6 bases). The CDR3 is made up of 15 amino acids. V dropped 3 bases and J dropped 3 bases, with 14 bases sitting between them. The germline V gene encodes CDR1 MNHEY and CDR2 SMNVEV (reference sequence). CDR3 region: CASSFRRGGDYGYTF. The CDR3 DNA reads as TGTGCCAGCAGTTTTAGGAGGGGGGGCGACTATGGCTACACCTTC.

V gene TRBV14 combines with J gene TRBJ1-1, with 7 bases lining up with TRBD1. After removal of 4 bases from V and 6 bases from J, the junction contained 8 bases not matched to a gene. Germline V lookup: CDR1 SGHDN, CDR2 FVKESK. The CDR3 is made up of 14 amino acids. The CDR3: CASSLQGRFAEAFF. CDR3 bases: TGTGCCAGCAGCCTACAGGGGAGGTTCGCTGAAGCTTTCTTT.

This chain uses TRBV4-3 with TRBJ2-2; possibly TRBD1 for D (6 bases). Trimming cost V 1 base and J 4 bases, with 10 bases left between them. Germline CDR1 is LGHNA and CDR2 is YSLEER. This CDR3 has 15 residues. CDR3 bases: TGCGCCAGCAGCCAAGTCACAGGGAGCACCGGGGAGCTGTTTTTT. Translated: CASSQVTGSTGELFF.

This chain links TRBV9 with TRBJ2-5, with D possibly being TRBD2 (7 bases). Trimming left V 0 bases short and J 4 bases short, with 16 bases between. The length of the CDR3 is 16 residues. Looked up from germline, CDR1 is SGDLS and CDR2 is YYNGEE. Here the CDR3 reads CASSVAAGAPGETQYF. CDR3 DNA sequence: TGTGCCAGCAGCGTAGCGGCGGGGGCCCCAGGAGAGACCCAGTACTTC.

This chain links TRBV29-1 with TRBJ1-1; the match to TRBD1 covers 10 bases. Germline CDR1 is SQVTM and CDR2 is ANQGSEA. The CDR3 has 14 residues. Unmatched junction bases numbered 10, after V lost 7 bases and J lost 5 bases. The chain's CDR3 is CSATWDRGLTEAFF. CDR3 DNA: TGCAGCGCAACATGGGACAGGGGTTTGACTGAAGCTTTCTTT.

This clone has a single count. This chain joins TRBV9 and TRBJ1-1; a possible D gene is TRBD1 (6 bases). The V and J ends lost 3 bases and 5 bases respectively, with 14 bases between them. Germline lookup yields CDR1 SGDLS and CDR2 YYNGEE. The CDR3 runs 14 residues. CDR3: CASSATGGGTEAFF. The CDR3 region has the DNA TGTGCCAGCAGCGCCACTGGGGGCGGGACTGAAGCTTTCTTT. The entire variable domain, with the rest obtained from reference TRBV9 and TRBJ1-1, is as follows: DSGVTQTPKHLITATGQRVTLRCSPRSGDLSVYWYQQSLDQGLQFLIQYYNGEERAKGNILERFSAQQFPDLHSELNLSSLELGDSALYFCASSATGGGTEAFFGQGTRLTVV.

The rearrangement links TRBV25-1 to TRBJ2-1; D not resolved. The CDR3 runs 16 residues. The V end was cut by 6 bases, the J end by 0 bases, with 15 bases between. CDR1 and CDR2 from the germline V gene are MGHDK and SYGVNS. CDR3 in amino acids: CASSVRRRSSYNEQFF. The CDR3 bases are TGTGCCAGCAGCGTCCGGCGGCGGAGCTCCTACAATGAGCAGTTCTTC.

This chain links TRBV6-1 with TRBJ1-1, with TRBD1 identical over 8 bases. The germline V gene encodes CDR1 MNHNS and CDR2 SASEGT. J was trimmed by 4 bases and V by 2 bases; bases with no gene match: 3. The CDR3 runs to 14 residues. The CDR3 is CASSENRGGTEAFF. The CDR3 DNA follows: TGTGCCAGCAGTGAAAACAGGGGGGGCACTGAAGCTTTCTTT.

Concerning this clone: Additional DNA sequences in this sample encode the identical CDR3. The gene calls are TRBV6-5 and TRBJ2-7; 13 positions agree with TRBD2. V dropped 5 bases and J dropped 2; count of bases not matched to a gene: 3. This CDR3 is 15 amino acids long. Germline CDR1 MNHEY, CDR2 SVGAGI. The CDR3 coding sequence is TGTGCCAGCAGTCAGACTAGCGGGGGGACCTACGAGCAGTACTTC. It encodes CASSQTSGGTYEQYF.

V and J are TRBV9 and TRBJ2-2; no clear D. With 0 bases removed from V and 5 bases from J, the gap between germline ends came to 5 bases. CDR1 is SGDLS and CDR2 is YYNGEE in the germline V gene. This CDR3 has 13 residues. This CDR3 reads CASSVGDTGELFF. CDR3 nucleotide sequence: TGTGCCAGCAGCGTAGGAGATACCGGGGAGCTGTTTTTT.

The chain uses TRBV25-1 and TRBJ1-4, with D perhaps TRBD1 (5 bases). The CDR3 is 16 residues long. With 2 bases removed from V and 0 bases from J, the gap between germline ends came to 10 bases. Germline V CDR1 and CDR2: MGHDK, SYGVNS. CDR3 bases: TGTGCCAGCAGTGAAAAGACAGATTCAACTAATGAAAAACTGTTTTTT. Encoded protein: CASSEKTDSTNEKLFF.

The V gene is TRBV4-2, the J gene TRBJ1-5; D gene uncertain. Germline V gene data show CDR1 as LGHNA and CDR2 as YNFKEQ. Trimming took 0 bases from V and 3 from J, leaving 9 bases between them. The CDR3 loop spans 15 amino acids. The CDR3 DNA sequence: TGTGCCAGCAGCCAAGAGGTACAGACCAATCAGCCCCAGCATTTT. Translated, it gives CASSQEVQTNQPQHF.

V and J are TRBV19 and TRBJ1-3; no reliable D call. The CDR3 consists of 14 residues. Trimming cost V 3 bases and J 0 bases, with 6 bases left between them. Germline V lookup: CDR1 LNHDA, CDR2 SQIVND (reference sequence). The CDR3 sequence is CASSIYFSGNTIYF. The CDR3 DNA is TGTGCCAGTAGTATTTACTTCTCTGGAAACACCATATATTTT.

The chain is built from TRBV6-4 and TRBJ2-3; 10 bases agree with TRBD1. CDR3 length: 15 residues. The junction had 0 bases not matched to a gene; V was cut back by 2 bases and J by 1 base. The germline gives CDR1 MRHNA, CDR2 SNTAGT. The CDR3 is CASSDGQGGTDTQYF. The CDR3 bases are TGTGCCAGCAGTGACGGACAGGGGGGCACAGATACGCAGTATTTT.

The CDR3 nucleotides read TGTGCCAGCAGCCCCAGACAGGGGGTAAGCACAGATACGCAGTATTTT. Residues: CASSPRQGVSTDTQYF. The chain has TRBV5-6 and TRBJ2-3; 9 bases are a match to TRBD1. V lost 4 bases and J lost 0; bases outside the gene matches: 6. Germline CDR1 and CDR2: SGHDT and YYEEEE. The CDR3 has 16 residues.

The rearrangement links TRBV7-3 to TRBJ1-6; the D is unclear. The CDR3 consists of 15 residues. The germline CDR1 and CDR2 sequences are SGHTA and FQGTGA. The ends were cut back, 2 bases at V and 4 bases at J, with 9 bases in the middle. CDR3 bases: TGTGCCAGCAGCTTAGAAGGCGGGTATAATTCACCCCTCCACTTT. Amino acids: CASSLEGGYNSPLHF.

This chain's CDR3 is CASTLQGMNTEAFF. The DNA for the CDR3 is TGTGCCAGCACCCTACAGGGGATGAACACTGAAGCTTTCTTT. V usage is TRBV11-3 and J usage is TRBJ1-1, with 7 nucleotides matching TRBD1. CDR1 and CDR2 (germline): SGHNT, YENEEA. The CDR3 runs to 14 residues. J lost 0 bases, V lost 7 bases, and 5 bases had no gene match.

V usage is TRBV12-5 and J usage is TRBJ1-5, with D unclear. The CDR3 length is 17 residues. Germline V CDR1 and CDR2: LGHNT, FRNRAP. Trimming shortened V by 4 bases and J by 1 base, and 17 bases separated the two germline ends. Written as DNA, the CDR3 is TGTGCTAGTGGTTCGCTCTTAAGCGCGGCGAGCAATCAGCCCCAGCATTTT. Translation gives CASGSLLSAASNQPQHF.

This chain uses TRBV7-2 with TRBJ1-1; D remains unclear. In germline, CDR1 is SGHTA, CDR2 FQGNSA. The CDR3 covers 14 residues. V was clipped by 3 bases and J by 3 bases, with 11 bases between them. The CDR3 DNA sequence: TGTGCCAGCAGCTTTAGCGGCAGGTACACTGAAGCTTTCTTT. Translating it yields CASSFSGRYTEAFF.

The chain recombines TRBV19 with TRBJ1-1; the match to TRBD1 covers 9 bases. The J segment lost 1 base and the V segment lost 3 bases, leaving 9 bases of the junction unmatched. The germline CDR1 and CDR2 sequences are LNHDA and SQIVND (reference sequence). The CDR3 spans 17 residues. DNA of the CDR3: TGTGCCAGTAGTATCTTTATTGGACAGGGGCCGAACACTGAAGCTTTCTTT. Protein: CASSIFIGQGPNTEAFF.

This chain links TRBV2 with TRBJ2-6, with D perhaps TRBD2 (5 bases). Trimming stripped 0 bases from V and 0 bases from J, with 12 bases between. The germline V gene encodes CDR1 SNHLY and CDR2 FYNNEI. There are 18 residues in the CDR3. CDR3 residues: CASSEAAGAFSGANVLTF. CDR3 sequence (DNA): TGTGCCAGCAGTGAAGCGGCGGGCGCTTTCTCTGGGGCCAACGTCCTGACTTTC.

The chain is built from TRBV19 and TRBJ1-1; D unclear. CDR3 length equals 18 residues. CDR1 is LNHDA and CDR2 is SQIVND in the germline V gene (reference sequence). Trimming left V 5 bases short and J 1 base short, with 23 bases between. The CDR3 loop is CASSVTTRPGLGNTEAFF. CDR3 DNA: TGTGCCAGTAGTGTTACAACTAGGCCGGGATTAGGGAACACTGAAGCTTTCTTT.

This sequence joins TRBV18 and TRBJ1-6; TRBD1 matches 9 bases. The CDR3 is 15 residues long. V shed 2 bases, J shed 9 bases, and the junction held 5 bases outside the gene matches. Germline V CDR1 and CDR2: KGHSH, LQKENI. The CDR3 spells CASSPDTGGVSPLHF. In DNA form, the CDR3 reads TGTGCCAGCTCACCAGACACAGGGGGCGTTTCACCCCTCCACTTT.

This clone was seen a single time. The V call is TRBV6-1, the J call TRBJ2-1; D not certain. Germline V gene sequence: CDR1 MNHNS, CDR2 SASEGT. CDR3 length: 13 amino acids. The ends were cut back, 1 base at V and 4 bases at J, with 5 bases in the middle. CDR3 residues: CASSEVGYNEQFF. DNA of the CDR3: TGTGCCAGCAGTGAAGTCGGGTACAATGAGCAGTTCTTC.

The rearrangement links TRBV9 to TRBJ1-5, with D unclear. The CDR3 is 16 residues long. Germline V gene sequence: CDR1 SGDLS, CDR2 YYNGEE. Trimming removed 3 bases at V and 4 bases at J, with 17 bases between. In nucleotides, the CDR3 is TGTGCCAGCAGCGCTAATGAGGAGAGTGGAAATCAGCCCCAGCATTTT. It encodes CASSANEESGNQPQHF. The full variable domain, in which reference TRBV9 and TRBJ1-5 provide the parts outside the CDR3, is DSGVTQTPKHLITATGQRVTLRCSPRSGDLSVYWYQQSLDQGLQFLIQYYNGEERAKGNILERFSAQQFPDLHSELNLSSLELGDSALYFCASSANEESGNQPQHFGDGTRLSIL.